This T cell receptor (beta chain) was identified during a study of T cell responses to AZD1222 COVID-19 vaccine. At the level of the study: Second-dose groups at about 4 or about 12 weeks were pooled. Whole-study results and caveats: A rise in Spike-specific TCR breadth and depth followed two AZD1222 doses. Without day 14 samples, only post-peak T cell repertoires were studied. White British people made up most donors, females outnumbered males, and clonal diversity was possibly underestimated.

In regard to this clone: The target antigen is unknown.

Assay used: immunoSEQ multiplex PCR; TCRdb lists only in-frame clones, some missing. The table records 70,000 to 85,000 clones, 86% of them present only once. The source was peripheral blood, collected on day 0 of AZD1222 vaccination. This TCR derives from an adult in good health.

The CDR3 DNA reads as TGTGCCAGCATTAATACACGGGTCGGGGAGCAGTTCTTC. Its translation is CASINTRVGEQFF. The V gene is TRBV6-5, the J gene TRBJ2-1; D is unresolved. The CDR3 covers 13 residues. Trimming removed 7 bases from V and 10 bases from J, with 17 bases in between. Germline V gives CDR1 MNHEY, CDR2 SVGAGI.